This TCR beta chain was observed in a study of blood T cell repertoires in COVID-19. Participants came from 24 US areas, aged about 18 to 95 years. Among Cohort 3 donors, those recovered had two negative PCRs, clearance, or symptom resolution. Germline CDR1 is SEHNR and CDR2 is FQNEAQ (reference sequence). The CDR3 is 15 amino acids. Deletions cut 1 base from V and 2 bases from J, with 10 bases between. Per the original methods: Estimated nucleated cell counts came from reference gene primer amplification. TCRdb's copy holds only in-frame clones and misses some; the assay was immunoSEQ multiplex PCR. The DNA gave D and trimming, while V, J and clone size come from that table. The sample yields some 270,000 clones, around 86% seen once.

The chain links TRBV7-9 to TRBJ2-3; D is possibly TRBD2 (5 bases). Sequencing input: PBMCs or T cells enriched from blood (not recorded which). The sequence was obtained from a woman in her 40s who had recovered from COVID-19. In DNA, the CDR3 is TGTGCCAGCAGCTTAGTAGCGACCCTCACAGATACGCAGTATTTT. Translating gives CASSLVATLTDTQYF.